These 8 T cell receptor beta chains share one sample of origin, sequenced in a study of OX40 agonist ivuxolimab in advanced cancers. TCRdb keeps only in-frame clones here, not all; method: immunoSEQ multiplex PCR. Of tens of thousands of clones in the sample, about 93% were seen once. The source material was CD4+ or CD8+ T cells sorted from blood, sampled in a trial of the OX40 agonist ivuxolimab. The source is an adult with an advanced solid tumor such as melanoma, head and neck, liver or kidney cancer.

The chain recombines TRBV27 with TRBJ2-1; TRBD2 aligns across 8 bases. The CDR3 has 14 residues. Per germline, CDR1 MNHEY and CDR2 SMNVEV (reference sequence). Trimming cost V 10 bases and J 4 bases; bases outside gene matches: 9. The CDR3 nucleotides read TGTGCCACCGCACTAGCGGCTAATTACAATGAGCAGTTCTTC. Protein: CATALAANYNEQFF.

This chain connects TRBV4-1 to TRBJ1-1; the D gene is possibly TRBD1 (5 bases). There are 14 residues in the CDR3. CDR1 is MGHRA, CDR2 YSYEKL, per germline. V lost 1 base and J lost 4, with 10 bases in between. CDR3 protein: CASSQAWGLTEAFF. DNA of the CDR3: TGCGCCAGCAGCCAAGCGTGGGGACTCACTGAAGCTTTCTTT.

The V call is TRBV27, the J call TRBJ2-7; D might be TRBD2 (5 bases). Germline V gene data show CDR1 as MNHEY and CDR2 as SMNVEV (reference sequence). CDR3 size: 13 residues. V was clipped by 4 bases and J by 0 bases, with 7 bases between them. The CDR3, as DNA: TGTGCCAGCAGTTCCGGGGACTCCTACGAGCAGTACTTC. Residues: CASSSGDSYEQYF.

The chain recombines TRBV13 with TRBJ2-7; D gene unclear. Trimming stripped 2 bases from V and 3 bases from J, with 8 bases between. CDR1 and CDR2 from the germline V gene are PRHDT and FYEKMQ (reference sequence). This CDR3 contains 13 residues. CDR3: CASSLLGDYEQYF. CDR3 DNA sequence: TGTGCCAGCAGCTTACTAGGAGACTACGAGCAGTACTTC.

The chain combines TRBV4-1 with TRBJ2-7; D is unresolved. Trimming pared 1 base from V and 1 base from J, leaving 5 bases between. The length of the CDR3 is 13 residues. The V gene's germline CDR1 is MGHRA and CDR2 YSYEKL. The CDR3 spells CASSQGPSYEQYF. CDR3 DNA: TGCGCCAGCAGCCAAGGACCATCCTACGAGCAGTACTTC.

This chain connects TRBV7-3 to TRBJ1-1; TRBD1 matches at 8 bases. There are 16 residues in the CDR3. The germline V gene has CDR1 SGHTA and CDR2 FQGTGA. Unmatched junction bases numbered 8, after V lost 3 bases and J lost 2 bases. CDR3 amino acids: CASSLDGQGVNTEAFF. CDR3 DNA: TGTGCCAGCAGCTTGGACGGACAGGGAGTTAACACTGAAGCTTTCTTT.

This chain joins TRBV23-1 and TRBJ2-3, with TRBD2 matching over 10 bases. TRBV23-1 is treated as an ORF (open reading frame) with a function not yet certain. The CDR3 is 19 residues long. Germline trimming cut 2 bases from V and 1 base from J; bases unmatched to any gene: 12. The CDR3 nucleotides are TGCGCCAGCAGTCAACCTGATCGTAGCGGGGGGATACGCACAGATACGCAGTATTTT. Translated, it gives CASSQPDRSGGIRTDTQYF.

J is TRBJ2-7 and V is TRBV4-1, with 11 bases that match TRBD1. Germline trimming cut 6 bases from V and 6 bases from J; bases unmatched to any gene: 10. Germline loops: CDR1 MGHRA, CDR2 YSYEKL. The CDR3 sequence is 15 residues long. CDR3 loop: CASRTSDRGPVEQYF. The CDR3 DNA sequence: TGCGCCAGCAGAACCTCGGACAGGGGGCCCGTCGAGCAGTACTTC.